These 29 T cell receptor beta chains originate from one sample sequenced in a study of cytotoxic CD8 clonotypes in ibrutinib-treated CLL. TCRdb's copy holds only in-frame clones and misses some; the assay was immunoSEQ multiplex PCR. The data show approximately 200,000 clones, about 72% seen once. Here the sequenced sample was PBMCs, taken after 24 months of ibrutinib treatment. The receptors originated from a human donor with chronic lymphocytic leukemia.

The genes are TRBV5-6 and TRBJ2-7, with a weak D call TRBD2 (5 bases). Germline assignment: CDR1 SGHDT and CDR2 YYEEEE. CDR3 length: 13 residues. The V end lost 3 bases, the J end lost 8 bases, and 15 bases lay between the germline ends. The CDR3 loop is CASSSGLSDKQYF. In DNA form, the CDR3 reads TGTGCCAGCAGCTCAGGACTGTCCGACAAGCAGTACTTC.

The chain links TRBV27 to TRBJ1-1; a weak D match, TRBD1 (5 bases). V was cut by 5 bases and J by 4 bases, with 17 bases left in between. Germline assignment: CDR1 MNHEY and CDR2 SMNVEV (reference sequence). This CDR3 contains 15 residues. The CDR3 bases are TGTGCCAGCAGTCCCAAGGGGTACTTATTCACTGAAGCTTTCTTT. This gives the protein CASSPKGYLFTEAFF.

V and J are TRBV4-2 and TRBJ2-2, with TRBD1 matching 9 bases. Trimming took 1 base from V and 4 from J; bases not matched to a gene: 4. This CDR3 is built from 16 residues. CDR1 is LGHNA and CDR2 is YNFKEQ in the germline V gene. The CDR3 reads CASSQVPDRGTGELFF. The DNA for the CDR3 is TGTGCCAGCAGCCAAGTCCCGGACAGGGGCACCGGGGAGCTGTTTTTT.

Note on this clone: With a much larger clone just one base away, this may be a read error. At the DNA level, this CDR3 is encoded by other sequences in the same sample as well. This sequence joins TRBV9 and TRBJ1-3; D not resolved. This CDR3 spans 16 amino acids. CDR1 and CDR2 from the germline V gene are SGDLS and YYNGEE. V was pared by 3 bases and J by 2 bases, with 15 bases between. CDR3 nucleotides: TGTGCCAGCAGCGCCCTCCCTTCCGGGCCTGGAAACACCATATATTTT. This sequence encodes CASSALPSGPGNTIYF.

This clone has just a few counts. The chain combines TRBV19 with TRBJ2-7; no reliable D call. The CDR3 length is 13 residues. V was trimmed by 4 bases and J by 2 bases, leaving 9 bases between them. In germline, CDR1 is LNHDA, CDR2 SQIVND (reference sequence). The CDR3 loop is CASSTALPYEQYF. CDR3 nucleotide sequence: TGTGCCAGTAGTACTGCCCTACCCTACGAGCAGTACTTC.

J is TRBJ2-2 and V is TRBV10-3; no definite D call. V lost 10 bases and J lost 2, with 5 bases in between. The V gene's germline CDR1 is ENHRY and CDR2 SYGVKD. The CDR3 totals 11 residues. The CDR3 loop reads CATLNTGELFF. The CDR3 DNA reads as TGTGCCACCCTCAACACCGGGGAGCTGTTTTTT.

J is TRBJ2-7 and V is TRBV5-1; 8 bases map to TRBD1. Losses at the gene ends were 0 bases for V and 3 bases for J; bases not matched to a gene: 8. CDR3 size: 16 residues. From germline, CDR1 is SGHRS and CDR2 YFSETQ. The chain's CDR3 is CASSLAVTGGIYEQYF. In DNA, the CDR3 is TGCGCCAGCAGCTTGGCCGTTACAGGGGGAATCTACGAGCAGTACTTC.

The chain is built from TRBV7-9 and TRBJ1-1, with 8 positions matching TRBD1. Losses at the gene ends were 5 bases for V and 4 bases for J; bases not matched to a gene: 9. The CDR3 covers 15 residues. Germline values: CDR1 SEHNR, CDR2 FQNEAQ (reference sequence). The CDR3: CASSDTGQAITEAFF. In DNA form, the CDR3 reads TGTGCCAGCAGCGATACGGGACAGGCAATCACTGAAGCTTTCTTT. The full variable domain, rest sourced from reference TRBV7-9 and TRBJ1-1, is DTGVSQNPRHKITKRGQNVTFRCDPISEHNRLYWYRQTLGQGPEFLTYFQNEAQLEKSRLLSDRFSAERPKGSFSTLEIQRTEQGDSAMYLCASSDTGQAITEAFFGQGTRLTVV.

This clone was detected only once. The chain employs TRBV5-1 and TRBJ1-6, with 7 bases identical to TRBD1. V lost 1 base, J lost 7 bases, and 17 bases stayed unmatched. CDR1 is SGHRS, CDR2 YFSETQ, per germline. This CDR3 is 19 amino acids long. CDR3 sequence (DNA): TGCGCCAGCAGCTTGTCCGTGCAGACAGGGCCCCTAACGAATTCACCCCTCCACTTT. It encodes CASSLSVQTGPLTNSPLHF. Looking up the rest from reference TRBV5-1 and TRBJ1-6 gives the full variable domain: KAGVTQTPRYLIKTRGQQVTLSCSPISGHRSVSWYQQTPGQGLQFLFEYFSETQRNKGNFPGRFSGRQFSNSRSEMNVSTLELGDSALYLCASSLSVQTGPLTNSPLHFGNGTRLTVT.

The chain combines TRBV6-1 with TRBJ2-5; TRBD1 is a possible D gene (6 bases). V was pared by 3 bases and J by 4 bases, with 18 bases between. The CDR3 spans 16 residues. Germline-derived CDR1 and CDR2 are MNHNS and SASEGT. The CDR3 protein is CASSEVITGNGETQYF. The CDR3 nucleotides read TGTGCCAGCAGTGAGGTAATAACAGGGAACGGAGAGACCCAGTACTTC.

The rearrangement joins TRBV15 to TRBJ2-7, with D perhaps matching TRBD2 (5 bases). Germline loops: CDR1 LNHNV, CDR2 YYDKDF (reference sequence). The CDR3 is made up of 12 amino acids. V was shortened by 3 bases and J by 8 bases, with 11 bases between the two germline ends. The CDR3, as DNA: TGTGCCACCAGCAGTACTAGAGACCAGCAGTACTTC. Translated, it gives CATSSTRDQQYF. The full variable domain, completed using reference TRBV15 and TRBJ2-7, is DAMVIQNPRYQVTQFGKPVTLSCSQTLNHNVMYWYQQKSSQAPKLLFHYYDKDFNNEADTPDNFQSRRPNTSFCFLDIRSPGLGDTAMYLCATSSTRDQQYFGPGTRLTVT.

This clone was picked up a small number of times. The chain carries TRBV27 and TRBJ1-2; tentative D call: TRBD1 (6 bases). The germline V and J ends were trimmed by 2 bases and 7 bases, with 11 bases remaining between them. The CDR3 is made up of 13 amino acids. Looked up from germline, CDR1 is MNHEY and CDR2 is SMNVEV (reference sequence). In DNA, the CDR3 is TGTGCCAGCAGTTTAGGGGGCGCTGGTGGCTACACCTTC. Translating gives CASSLGGAGGYTF.

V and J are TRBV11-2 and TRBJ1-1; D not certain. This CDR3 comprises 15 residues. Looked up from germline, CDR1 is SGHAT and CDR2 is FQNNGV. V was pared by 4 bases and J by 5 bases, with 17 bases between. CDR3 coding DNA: TGTGCCAGCAGCTCCGGACGGAGAGGGTCAACTGAAGCTTTCTTT. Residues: CASSSGRRGSTEAFF.

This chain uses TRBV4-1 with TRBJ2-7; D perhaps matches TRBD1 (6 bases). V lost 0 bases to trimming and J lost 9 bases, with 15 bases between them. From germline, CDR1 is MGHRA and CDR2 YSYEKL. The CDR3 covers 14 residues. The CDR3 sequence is CASSQDRQGLRQYF. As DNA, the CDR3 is TGCGCCAGCAGCCAAGATCGGCAGGGGCTGCGGCAGTACTTC.

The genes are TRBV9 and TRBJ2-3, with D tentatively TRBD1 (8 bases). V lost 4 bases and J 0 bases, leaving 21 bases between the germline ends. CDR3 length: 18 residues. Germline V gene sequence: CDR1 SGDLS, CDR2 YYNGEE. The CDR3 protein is CASSQRGGQEPSTDTQYF. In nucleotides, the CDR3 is TGTGCCAGCAGCCAGAGGGGGGGACAGGAGCCTAGCACAGATACGCAGTATTTT.

The CDR3 DNA reads TGTGCCAGCAGCAAGCAAGAGACCCAGTACTTC. Translating it yields CASSKQETQYF. The chain links TRBV7-6 to TRBJ2-5; D uncertain. Germline loops: CDR1 SGHVS, CDR2 FNYEAQ. The CDR3 is 11 amino acids. V was pared by 5 bases and J by 2 bases, with 3 bases between.

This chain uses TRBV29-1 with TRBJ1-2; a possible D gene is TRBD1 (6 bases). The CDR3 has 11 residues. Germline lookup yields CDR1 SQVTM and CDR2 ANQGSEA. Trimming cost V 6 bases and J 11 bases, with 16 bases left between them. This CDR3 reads CSVSRDTSYTF. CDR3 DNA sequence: TGCAGCGTGTCCCGGGACACCTCTTACACCTTC. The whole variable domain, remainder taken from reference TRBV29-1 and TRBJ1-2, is SAVISQKPSRDICQRGTSLTIQCQVDSQVTMMFWYRQQPGQSLTLIATANQGSEATYESGFVIDKFPISRPNLTFSTLTVSNMSPEDSSIYLCSVSRDTSYTFGSGTRLTVV.

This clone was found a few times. CDR3 amino acids: CASSELWTVNLLDGYTF. The CDR3 DNA is TGTGCCAGCAGTGAACTTTGGACAGTTAATTTACTCGATGGCTACACCTTC. V and J are TRBV2 and TRBJ1-2; D possibly corresponds to TRBD1 (6 bases). This CDR3 comprises 17 residues. Germline V CDR1 and CDR2: SNHLY, FYNNEI. V shed 2 bases and J shed 6 bases, with 22 bases lying between them.

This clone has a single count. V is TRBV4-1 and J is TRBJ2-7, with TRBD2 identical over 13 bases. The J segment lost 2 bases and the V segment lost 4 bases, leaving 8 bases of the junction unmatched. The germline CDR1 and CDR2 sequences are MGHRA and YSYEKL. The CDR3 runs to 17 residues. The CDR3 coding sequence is TGCGCCAGCAGCCTACTAGCGGGAGGGGGGGCCCCCTACGAGCAGTACTTC. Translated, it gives CASSLLAGGGAPYEQYF.

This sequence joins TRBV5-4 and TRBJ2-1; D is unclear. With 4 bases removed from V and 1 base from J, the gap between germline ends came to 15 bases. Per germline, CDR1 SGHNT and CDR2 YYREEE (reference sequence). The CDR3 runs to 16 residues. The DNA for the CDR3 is TGTGCCAGCAGCCCGAACCCCTTAGGATCCTACAATGAGCAGTTCTTC. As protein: CASSPNPLGSYNEQFF.

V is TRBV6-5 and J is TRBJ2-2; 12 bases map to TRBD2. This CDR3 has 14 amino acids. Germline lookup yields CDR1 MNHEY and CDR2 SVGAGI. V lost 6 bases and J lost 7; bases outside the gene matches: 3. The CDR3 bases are TGTGCCAGCAGGACTAGCGGGAGCTACGGGGAGCTGTTTTTT. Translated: CASRTSGSYGELFF.

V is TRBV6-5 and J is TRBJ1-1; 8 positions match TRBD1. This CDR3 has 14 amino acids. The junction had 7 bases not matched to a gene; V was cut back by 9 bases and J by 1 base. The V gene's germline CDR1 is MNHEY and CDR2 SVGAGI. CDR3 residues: CASRTGSGNTEAFF. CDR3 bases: TGTGCCAGTAGGACAGGGTCGGGGAACACTGAAGCTTTCTTT.

CDR3 sequence: CASSFRLAGGADTQYF. CDR3 nucleotide sequence: TGTGCCAGCAGCTTTCGACTAGCGGGAGGCGCAGATACGCAGTATTTT. This rearrangement joins TRBV9 to TRBJ2-3, with TRBD2 matching over 13 bases. V lost 4 bases, J lost 4 bases, and 6 bases stayed unmatched. Germline V gives CDR1 SGDLS, CDR2 YYNGEE. This CDR3 comprises 16 residues.

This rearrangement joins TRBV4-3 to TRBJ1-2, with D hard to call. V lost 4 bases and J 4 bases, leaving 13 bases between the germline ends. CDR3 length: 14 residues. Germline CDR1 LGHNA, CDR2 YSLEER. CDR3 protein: CASSLRGRTYGYTF. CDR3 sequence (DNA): TGCGCCAGCAGCCTGAGAGGGCGGACCTATGGCTACACCTTC.

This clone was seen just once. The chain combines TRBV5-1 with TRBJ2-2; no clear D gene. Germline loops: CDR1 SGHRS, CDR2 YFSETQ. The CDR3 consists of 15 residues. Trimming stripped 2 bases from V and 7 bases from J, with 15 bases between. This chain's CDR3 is CASSLVGQFYGELFF. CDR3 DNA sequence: TGCGCCAGCAGCTTAGTTGGGCAGTTTTACGGGGAGCTGTTTTTT.

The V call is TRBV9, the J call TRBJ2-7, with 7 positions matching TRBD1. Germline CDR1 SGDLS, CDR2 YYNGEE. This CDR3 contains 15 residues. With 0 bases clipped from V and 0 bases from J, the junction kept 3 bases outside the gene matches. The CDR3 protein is CASSVGTGDSYEQYF. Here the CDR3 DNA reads TGTGCCAGCAGCGTAGGGACAGGAGACTCCTACGAGCAGTACTTC.

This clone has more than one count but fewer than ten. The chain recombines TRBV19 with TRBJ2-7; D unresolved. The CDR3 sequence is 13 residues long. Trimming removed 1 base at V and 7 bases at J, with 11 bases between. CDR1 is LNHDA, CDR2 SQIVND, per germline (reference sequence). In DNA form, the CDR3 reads TGTGCCAGTAGTATAGGGGCCGCTGGAGAGCAGTACTTC. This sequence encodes CASSIGAAGEQYF.

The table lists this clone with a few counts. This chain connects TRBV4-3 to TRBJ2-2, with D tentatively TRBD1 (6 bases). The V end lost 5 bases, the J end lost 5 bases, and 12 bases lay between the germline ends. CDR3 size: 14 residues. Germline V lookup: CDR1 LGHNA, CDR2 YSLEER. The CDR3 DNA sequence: TGCGCCAGCAGCATCCACAGGGAGACCGGGGAGCTGTTTTTT. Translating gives CASSIHRETGELFF.

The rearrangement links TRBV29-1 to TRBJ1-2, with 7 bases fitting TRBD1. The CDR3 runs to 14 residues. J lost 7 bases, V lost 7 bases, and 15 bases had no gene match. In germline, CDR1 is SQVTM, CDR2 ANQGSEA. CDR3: CSAYPGTEARGYTF. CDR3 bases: TGCAGCGCCTACCCCGGGACAGAAGCTCGTGGCTACACCTTC.